This T cell receptor beta chain was retrieved from a study of blood T cell repertoires in COVID-19. Study details: Specimens from acute and convalescent COVID-19 originated in the United States, Italy and Spain.

Enrolled during active infection, Seattle patients were then followed longitudinally. In the authors' workflow: Amplification from reference gene primers served as the basis for estimated nucleated cell counts. Using immunoSEQ multiplex PCR, the repertoire was profiled, and TCRdb retains in-frame clones only, with some absent. D and trimming were read from the DNA, whereas the V and J calls and clone size are those reported in that table. The sample lists more than 300,000 clones; 88% were seen once. CDR1 and CDR2 from the germline V gene are KGHDR and SFDVKD. J gave up 6 bases and V 9 bases, and 9 bases lay outside the gene matches. The CDR3 runs 13 residues.

The sample was peripheral blood. The chain carries TRBV24-1 and TRBJ1-1; 7 bases are a match to TRBD1. This sequence originates from a woman in her 30s with COVID-19, enrolled during active disease. CDR3 in DNA: TGTGCCACCCAACGAACAGGGGCACCTGAAGCTTTCTTT. Translated: CATQRTGAPEAFF.